This T cell receptor (beta chain) derives from a study of T cell repertoires in aging, cancer and after chemotherapy. The template was genomic DNA from peripheral blood, not RNA. TRB rearrangements spanning V, D and J were amplified using mixed TRB-A/B primers. Each CDR3 protein gets one entry after TCRdb re-called the multiplex PCR reads with MiXCR. The data contain over a thousand distinct CDR3 sequences, 20% to 25% of them singletons. V was pared by 0 bases and J by 5 bases, with 18 bases between. The CDR3 consists of 16 residues. Germline CDR1 and CDR2: SGHKS and YYEKEE (reference sequence). V usage is TRBV5-5 and J usage is TRBJ2-7; D unresolved. The TCR was taken from a human donor with a solid tumor. Material for sequencing was blood. In DNA, the CDR3 is TGTGCCAGCAGCTTGGGTGGGCGGCAGATCATCCACGAGCAGTACTTC. This codes for CASSLGGRQIIHEQYF.